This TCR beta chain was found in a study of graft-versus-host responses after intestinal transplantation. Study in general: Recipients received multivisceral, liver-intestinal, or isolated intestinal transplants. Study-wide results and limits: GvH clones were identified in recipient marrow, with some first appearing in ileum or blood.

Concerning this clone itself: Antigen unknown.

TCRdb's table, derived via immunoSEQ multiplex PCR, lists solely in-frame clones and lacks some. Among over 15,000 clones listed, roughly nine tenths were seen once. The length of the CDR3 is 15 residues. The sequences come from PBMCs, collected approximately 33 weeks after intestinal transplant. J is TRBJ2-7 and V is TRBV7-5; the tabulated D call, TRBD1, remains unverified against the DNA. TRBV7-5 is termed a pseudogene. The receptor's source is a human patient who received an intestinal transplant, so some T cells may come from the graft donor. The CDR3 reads CVRSYGQGLAYEQYF. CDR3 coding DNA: TGTGTCAGAAGCTACGGACAGGGGTTGGCCTACGAGCAGTACTTC.